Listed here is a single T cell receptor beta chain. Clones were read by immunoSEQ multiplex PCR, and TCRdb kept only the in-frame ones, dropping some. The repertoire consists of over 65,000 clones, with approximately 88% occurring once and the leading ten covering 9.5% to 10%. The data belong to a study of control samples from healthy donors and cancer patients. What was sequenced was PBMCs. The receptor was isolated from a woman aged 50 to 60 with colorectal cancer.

The CDR3 reads CASSLEGGATEAFF. CDR3 DNA: TGTGCCAGCAGCTTGGAGGGCGGGGCCACTGAAGCTTTCTTT. This chain connects TRBV5-5 to TRBJ1-1; D is possibly TRBD1 (5 bases). V lost 0 bases to trimming and J lost 4 bases, with 10 bases between them. Per the germline V gene, CDR1 is SGHKS and CDR2 is YYEKEE (reference sequence). The CDR3 covers 14 residues.